This T cell receptor beta chain appears in the sequencing data of a study of beta chain features in type 1 diabetes. The study reverse transcribed the entire isolated RNA, so it sequenced expressed TCRB transcripts. Method: immunoSEQ multiplex PCR; TCRdb's copy keeps in-frame clones and lacks some. The sample holds more than 300,000 clones, roughly 12% seen once. This CDR3 has 16 residues. Germline V gene lookup returns CDR1 SGHTA and CDR2 FQGNSA. The V gene lost 5 bases and the J gene lost 8 bases, with 21 bases spanning the gap. Material for sequencing was naive CD4+ T cells from blood. The chain uses TRBV7-2 and TRBJ1-4; D uncertain. This receptor was identified in a man aged 18 to 30 in good health. The CDR3 reads CASSPPGTRGGEKLFF. CDR3 bases: TGTGCCAGCAGCCCGCCGGGAACTCGGGGTGGAGAAAAACTGTTTTTT. Supplemented by reference TRBV7-2 and TRBJ1-4, the full variable domain reads GAGVSQSPSNKVTEKGKDVELRCDPISGHTALYWYRQSLGQGLEFLIYFQGNSAPDKSGLPSDRFSAERTGGSVSTLTIQRTQQEDSAVYLCASSPPGTRGGEKLFFGSGTQLSVL.